The rows below give T cell receptor beta chains drawn from one sample of a study of cytotoxic CD8 clonotypes in ibrutinib-treated CLL. Repertoires were generated with immunoSEQ multiplex PCR, while TCRdb's copy carries only in-frame clones and drops some. This sample yields approximately 100,000 clones, of which more than 75% are seen a single time; approximately 30% belongs to the top ten. The sample consisted of PBMCs, taken after 12 months of ibrutinib treatment. These receptors came from a human donor with chronic lymphocytic leukemia. Both conserved end residues are part of each CDR3. Fields, in order: CDR3 length, J gene, D gene, V gene, clone size, CDR3 protein, CDR3 DNA. D genes are given only for firm matches. Part of the rows lack a size; the others show once, few, many or a class for expanded clones.

14	TRBJ2-7	-	TRBV30	once	CAWAVGKQGYEQYF	TGTGCCTGGGCGGTGGGGAAACAGGGATACGAGCAGTACTTC
12	TRBJ2-1	-	TRBV2	-	CASVRFANEQFF	TGTGCCAGCGTTCGGTTCGCGAATGAGCAGTTCTTC
14	TRBJ1-6	TRBD1	TRBV19	few	CATSMGQGLSPLHF	TGTGCCACTTCGATGGGACAGGGATTATCACCCCTCCACTTT
16	TRBJ2-2	TRBD2	TRBV9	-	CASSVSTSGVTGELFF	TGTGCCAGCAGCGTCTCAACTAGCGGGGTTACCGGGGAGCTGTTTTTT
15	TRBJ2-3	-	TRBV5-1	few	CASSLAGLSTDTQYF	TGCGCCAGCAGCTTGGCGGGGCTTAGCACAGATACGCAGTATTTT
14	TRBJ1-1	-	TRBV10-3	-	CAISAGGFYTEAFF	TGTGCCATCAGTGCGGGAGGTTTCTACACTGAAGCTTTCTTT
17	TRBJ2-6	TRBD1	TRBV5-6	-	CASSFGQGRVGANVLTF	TGTGCCAGCAGCTTCGGACAGGGAAGAGTCGGGGCCAACGTCCTGACTTTC
12	TRBJ1-3	-	TRBV6-1	few	CASSGYGNTIYF	TGTGCCAGCAGTGGCTATGGAAACACCATATATTTT
22	TRBJ2-7	-	TRBV4-2	-	CASSQAGTLHLGQLQGSDEQYF	TGTGCCAGCAGCCAGGCCGGGACGCTTCACCTTGGACAGTTACAAGGATCGGACGAGCAGTACTTC
15	TRBJ1-3	TRBD1	TRBV7-9	large	CASSPTGEAGNTIYF	TGTGCCAGCAGCCCAACAGGGGAGGCTGGAAACACCATATATTTT